Each of the 29 T cell receptor beta chains below was sequenced from the same sample in a study of response to subunit inactivated influenza vaccine. TCRdb ran MiXCR on the RT-PCR reads and lists one entry per CDR3 protein. This table has about 650,000 distinct CDR3 sequences, roughly 15% appearing once. The sample here was PBMCs from blood, taken about 14 days before vaccination. These receptors were obtained from a man aged 50-60 years who received an inactivated influenza vaccine.

This clonotype was seen a handful of times. The chain links TRBV6-1 to TRBJ2-7; 7 bases match TRBD1. The V and J ends lost 5 bases and 3 bases, in that order; junction bases with no gene match: 7. The CDR3 length is 14 residues. CDR1 is MNHNS, CDR2 SASEGT, per germline. CDR3 DNA: TGTGCCAGCAGTCCGACAGGGTACGACTACGAGCAGTACTTC. It translates to CASSPTGYDYEQYF.

This clonotype has a handful of counts. V usage is TRBV12-3 or TRBV12-4 and J usage is TRBJ2-1, with unresolved D. This CDR3 has 13 residues. Trimming took off 6 bases at V and 5 bases at J, with 11 bases between the two ends. CDR3 DNA: TGTGCCAGCAGCGTCCTAAGTGACAATGAGCAGTTCTTC. Translating it yields CASSVLSDNEQFF.

This clonotype showed up just a few times. The chain employs TRBV18 and TRBJ2-1; the D gene is possibly TRBD1 (6 bases). V lost 1 base and J 4 bases, leaving 14 bases between the germline ends. This CDR3 is built from 16 residues. Germline V CDR1 and CDR2: KGHSH, LQKENI. In DNA form, the CDR3 reads TGTGCCAGCTCACCACTTTGGACAGAGACTTACAATGAGCAGTTCTTC. Translation: CASSPLWTETYNEQFF.

This rearrangement joins TRBV9 to TRBJ2-3; the match to TRBD1 covers 8 bases. The CDR3 consists of 17 residues. The V and J ends lost 3 bases and 1 base, in that order; junction bases with no gene match: 10. Germline CDR1 reads SGDLS; CDR2 reads YYNGEE. The CDR3 sequence is CASSGQGASTGTDTQYF. Written as DNA, the CDR3 is TGTGCCAGCAGCGGTCAGGGGGCGTCTACCGGCACAGATACGCAGTATTTT.

As for this clonotype: This clone may be a read error of a much larger clone one base away. The rearrangement joins TRBV5-1 to TRBJ1-2; D may be TRBD1 (6 bases). This CDR3 region has 14 residues. CDR1 is SGHRS and CDR2 is YFSETQ in the germline V gene. V was pared by 4 bases and J by 3 bases, with 13 bases between. In DNA form, the CDR3 reads TGCGCCAGCAGCATGGCCTCAGGGGACTATGGCTACACCTTC. Protein product: CASSMASGDYGYTF.

This clonotype was detected ten times or more. The V and J genes are TRBV4-1 and TRBJ2-7, with D perhaps matching TRBD1 (6 bases). CDR1 and CDR2 (germline): MGHRA, YSYEKL. V lost 4 bases and J 2 bases, leaving 15 bases between the germline ends. This CDR3 has 15 amino acids. The CDR3 spells CASSPRGTDTYEQYF. The DNA of the CDR3 is TGCGCCAGCAGCCCAAGGGGGACGGACACCTACGAGCAGTACTTC.

The rearrangement links TRBV5-1 to TRBJ2-2, with a weak D call TRBD2 (5 bases). Trimming pared 4 bases from V and 0 bases from J, leaving 16 bases between. This CDR3 has 17 residues. Germline V gives CDR1 SGHRS, CDR2 YFSETQ. The CDR3 here is CASSPSTGFPNTGELFF. The CDR3 DNA sequence: TGCGCCAGCAGCCCTAGTACGGGATTTCCGAACACCGGGGAGCTGTTTTTT.

This clonotype turned up a few times. The rearrangement links TRBV7-9 to TRBJ2-3; no reliable D call. V lost 3 bases to trimming and J lost 4 bases, with 8 bases between them. There are 13 residues in the CDR3. The germline V gene has CDR1 SEHNR and CDR2 FQNEAQ (reference sequence). For the CDR3, the DNA is TGTGCCAGCAGCTTCCCGCGCCCAGATACGCAGTATTTT. As protein: CASSFPRPDTQYF.

The table lists this clonotype with a few counts. The chain links TRBV28 to TRBJ2-7; the match to TRBD1 covers 7 bases. V was pared by 4 bases and J by 7 bases, with 4 bases of the junction left unmatched. CDR3 length: 12 residues. CDR1 and CDR2 from the germline V gene are MDHEN and SYDVKM. The CDR3 nucleotides read TGTGCCAGCAGTTCGGACAGGATTGAGCAGTACTTC. Translated: CASSSDRIEQYF. Variable domain in full (rest from reference TRBV28 and TRBJ2-7): DVKVTQSSRYLVKRTGEKVFLECVQDMDHENMFWYRQDPGLGLRLIYFSYDVKMKEKGDIPEGYSVSREKKERFSLILESASTNQTSMYLCASSSDRIEQYFGPGTRLTVT.

This rearrangement joins TRBV12-3 or TRBV12-4 to TRBJ2-2, with TRBD2 identical over 9 bases. The CDR3 is 17 residues long. J lost 1 base, V lost 0 bases, and 3 bases had no gene match. In DNA, the CDR3 is TGTGCCAGCAGTTTAGCGCTGACTAGCGGGAACACCGGGGAGCTGTTTTTT. This encodes CASSLALTSGNTGELFF.

This clonotype occurred a few times. This sequence joins TRBV6-5 and TRBJ2-1; the match to TRBD2 covers 7 bases. From germline, CDR1 is MNHEY and CDR2 SVGAGI. CDR3 length: 15 residues. V gave up 4 bases and J gave up 5 bases; unmatched junction bases: 8. The CDR3 sequence: CASSSGTKVNNEQFF. In DNA, the CDR3 is TGTGCCAGCAGTTCCGGGACTAAAGTTAACAATGAGCAGTTCTTC.

This clonotype occurred a few times. The genes are TRBV12-3 or TRBV12-4 and TRBJ1-1, with D maybe TRBD1 (6 bases). The CDR3 is 15 amino acids. V shed 7 bases and J shed 4 bases, with 19 bases lying between them. The CDR3 sequence: CASTKRGGSGTEAFF. In DNA form, the CDR3 reads TGTGCCAGCACCAAAAGGGGGGGATCAGGCACTGAAGCTTTCTTT.

This clonotype was recorded a few times. V is TRBV5-5 and J is TRBJ2-2; D may be TRBD2 (5 bases). V was clipped by 2 bases and J by 5 bases, with 13 bases between them. This CDR3 comprises 15 residues. Germline CDR1 and CDR2: SGHKS and YYEKEE (reference sequence). CDR3 bases: TGTGCCAGCAGCTTCGGACTTATCGGGACCGGGGAGCTGTTTTTT. Translation: CASSFGLIGTGELFF.

V and J are TRBV5-1 and TRBJ2-6; D gene uncertain. The germline V gene has CDR1 SGHRS and CDR2 YFSETQ. Trimming shortened V by 0 bases and J by 1 base, and 11 bases separated the two germline ends. CDR3 length equals 17 residues. CDR3 protein: CASSLGSSRSGANVLTF. In DNA form, the CDR3 reads TGCGCCAGCAGCTTGGGCAGCTCTAGGTCTGGGGCCAACGTCCTGACTTTC. The full variable domain, completed using reference TRBV5-1 and TRBJ2-6, is KAGVTQTPRYLIKTRGQQVTLSCSPISGHRSVSWYQQTPGQGLQFLFEYFSETQRNKGNFPGRFSGRQFSNSRSEMNVSTLELGDSALYLCASSLGSSRSGANVLTFGAGSRLTVL.

Here the CDR3 reads CASKQGAKQPEQFF. In DNA form, the CDR3 reads TGCGCCAGCAAACAGGGGGCTAAACAACCCGAGCAGTTCTTC. The rearrangement links TRBV10-2 to TRBJ2-1; TRBD1 matches 9 bases. The germline CDR1 and CDR2 sequences are WSHSY and SAAADI. Germline trimming cut 7 bases from V and 10 bases from J; bases unmatched to any gene: 11. The CDR3 runs 14 residues.

This clonotype appeared many times. The chain employs TRBV7-2 and TRBJ1-3; D gene unclear. Germline CDR1 SGHTA, CDR2 FQGNSA. Trimming cost V 5 bases and J 5 bases, with 10 bases left between them. CDR3 length: 13 residues. In nucleotides, the CDR3 is TGTGCCAGCAGCCCCCGCGGCCGAAACACCATATATTTT. Translation gives CASSPRGRNTIYF.

This sequence joins TRBV11-1 and TRBJ2-1; D uncertain. The length of the CDR3 is 12 residues. The V gene lost 5 bases and the J gene lost 10 bases, with 12 bases spanning the gap. Germline lookup yields CDR1 SGHAT and CDR2 FQDESV (reference sequence). In DNA, the CDR3 is TGTGCCAGCAGCATCACCGGGCCCGAGCAGTTCTTC. Its protein is CASSITGPEQFF.

The chain combines TRBV7-8 with TRBJ2-5; D could derive from TRBD1 or TRBD2 (5 bases each). The CDR3 runs 15 residues. Germline V CDR1 and CDR2: SGHVS, FQNEAQ. Trimming cost V 5 bases and J 2 bases, with 15 bases left between them. CDR3 loop: CASSEWGGQQETQYF. The CDR3 bases are TGTGCCAGCAGCGAGTGGGGCGGGCAGCAAGAGACCCAGTACTTC. Based on the CDR3 plus reference TRBV7-8 and TRBJ2-5, the full variable domain is GAGVSQSPRYKVAKRGQDVALRCDPISGHVSLFWYQQALGQGPEFLTYFQNEAQLDKSGLPSDRFFAERPEGSVSTLKIQRTQQEDSAVYLCASSEWGGQQETQYFGPGTRLLVL.

As to this clonotype: In this CDR3 the conserved last residue, phenylalanine or tryptophan, is missing, so a read error is likely. The genes are TRBV7-9 and TRBJ1-1; D is possibly TRBD1 (5 bases). The germline CDR1 and CDR2 sequences are SEHNR and FQNEAQ (reference sequence). This CDR3 has 14 residues. V was trimmed by 2 bases and J by 2 bases, leaving 9 bases between them. The CDR3, as DNA: TGTGCCAGCAGCTTATGGGGGGGAAACACTGAAGCTTTCCTT. It encodes CASSLWGGNTEAFL.

This clonotype was observed a handful of times. This rearrangement joins TRBV29-1 to TRBJ2-5; no reliable D call. V gave up 1 base and J gave up 7 bases, with 22 bases separating them. CDR1 SQVTM and CDR2 ANQGSEA come from the germline V gene. CDR3 length: 16 amino acids. The CDR3 sequence is CSVEVGGKSWSGTQYF. CDR3 in DNA: TGCAGCGTTGAAGTGGGCGGCAAGTCGTGGTCTGGGACCCAGTACTTC.

This clonotype was found a few times. The V and J genes are TRBV2 and TRBJ2-3; either TRBD1 or TRBD2 may supply D (6 bases each). The V gene's germline CDR1 is SNHLY and CDR2 FYNNEI. Trimming left V 3 bases short and J 5 bases short, with 15 bases between. The length of the CDR3 is 15 residues. The CDR3 sequence: CASSDGGLRGDTQYF. The CDR3 nucleotides read TGTGCCAGCAGTGACGGGGGCCTCAGGGGAGATACGCAGTATTTT.

This chain uses TRBV12-3 or TRBV12-4 with TRBJ2-7, with a tentative D call TRBD2 (6 bases). V lost 3 bases and J 7 bases, leaving 13 bases between the germline ends. The CDR3 is 13 amino acids. CDR3 nucleotides: TGTGCCAGCAGTTTGGGGTTGACTAGTGAGCAGTACTTC. Protein sequence: CASSLGLTSEQYF.

This clonotype showed up just a few times. The CDR3 spells CASSQDGLAGGEQFF. For the CDR3, the DNA is TGCGCCAGCAGCCAAGACGGACTAGCCGGTGGTGAGCAGTTCTTC. J is TRBJ2-1 and V is TRBV4-1; 8 bases match TRBD2. The CDR3 has 15 residues. The germline gives CDR1 MGHRA, CDR2 YSYEKL. The ends lost 0 bases at V and 9 bases at J; junction bases unmatched: 7.

This sequence joins TRBV11-2 and TRBJ1-1, with 9 bases matching TRBD1. The germline V gene encodes CDR1 SGHAT and CDR2 FQNNGV. The CDR3 is 18 amino acids. The V gene end was trimmed by 5 bases and the J gene end by 0 bases; junction bases not matched to a gene: 13. Here the CDR3 reads CASSHRGQGMNVNTEAFF. The DNA for the CDR3 is TGTGCCAGCAGCCATAGAGGACAGGGGATGAATGTGAACACTGAAGCTTTCTTT.

This clonotype was counted a few times. V usage is TRBV24-1 and J usage is TRBJ2-7; weak D call: TRBD2 (6 bases). The germline gives CDR1 KGHDR, CDR2 SFDVKD. The CDR3 is made up of 15 amino acids. V was trimmed by 3 bases and J by 4 bases, leaving 15 bases between them. In DNA form, the CDR3 reads TGTGCCACCAGTGATGGGTCTACTAGCCCGTACGAGCAGTACTTC. Protein: CATSDGSTSPYEQYF.

CDR3 bases: TGTGCCAGCAGTTTAGCGCCAGGGAGCACTGAAGCTTTCTTT. Translating it yields CASSLAPGSTEAFF. This sequence joins TRBV12-3 or TRBV12-4 and TRBJ1-1, with D perhaps matching TRBD1 (5 bases). Trimming cost V 0 bases and J 4 bases, with 9 bases left between them. This CDR3 comprises 14 residues.

This chain uses TRBV20-1 with TRBJ2-3; D may correspond to TRBD1 or TRBD2 (5 bases each). Germline V lookup: CDR1 DFQATT, CDR2 SNEGSKA (reference sequence). V dropped 6 bases and J dropped 1 base, with 8 bases sitting between them. The CDR3 has 12 amino acids. The CDR3 spells CSAMGGTDTQYF. In nucleotides, the CDR3 is TGCAGTGCCATGGGGGGCACAGATACGCAGTATTTT.

The V gene is TRBV7-3, the J gene TRBJ2-1; 8 nucleotides agree with TRBD2. This CDR3 is 16 amino acids long. The germline V gene has CDR1 SGHTA and CDR2 FQGTGA. J was trimmed by 4 bases and V by 4 bases; bases with no gene match: 9. The CDR3, as DNA: TGTGCCAGCAGCTGGACCAGCGGGAGTAAGTACAATGAGCAGTTCTTC. This encodes CASSWTSGSKYNEQFF. Full variable domain (remainder filled in from reference TRBV7-3 and TRBJ2-1): GAGVSQTPSNKVTEKGKYVELRCDPISGHTALYWYRQSLGQGPEFLIYFQGTGAADDSGLPNDRFFAVRPEGSVSTLKIQRTERGDSAVYLCASSWTSGSKYNEQFFGPGTRLTVL.

This clonotype occurred a few times. This chain links TRBV11-2 with TRBJ2-7, with 8 bases matching TRBD2. The J segment lost 0 bases and the V segment lost 5 bases, leaving 9 bases of the junction unmatched. Germline V lookup: CDR1 SGHAT, CDR2 FQNNGV. CDR3 length equals 16 residues. In DNA, the CDR3 is TGTGCCAGCAGCCCTCGTATCAGCGGGAGCTCCTACGAGCAGTACTTC. This encodes CASSPRISGSSYEQYF.